The next 19 T cell receptor beta chains were all read from a single sample in a study of T cell responses to AZD1222 COVID-19 vaccine. TCRdb keeps only in-frame clones here, not all; method: immunoSEQ multiplex PCR. The data hold around 130,000 clones, with over 75% observed a single time. Specimen: peripheral blood, collected on day 0 of MenACWY control vaccination. The receptors stem from an adult in good health.

This chain connects TRBV5-1 to TRBJ2-1; tentatively, D is TRBD1 (6 bases). The CDR3 is made up of 15 amino acids. Between the trimmed V and J ends, which lost 4 bases and 3 bases, there was a span of 14 bases. Germline CDR1 is SGHRS and CDR2 is YFSETQ. The chain's CDR3 is CASSRDRPDYNEQFF. The CDR3 coding sequence is TGCGCCAGCAGCCGAGACAGGCCAGACTACAATGAGCAGTTCTTC.

Sample share makes this clone medium-sized. The chain uses TRBV28 and TRBJ1-6, with D possibly matching TRBD1 (5 bases). Germline-derived CDR1 and CDR2 are MDHEN and SYDVKM. This CDR3 region has 14 residues. Trimming removed 7 bases from V and 10 bases from J, with 17 bases in between. The CDR3 region is CASTLTVIRSPLHF. As DNA, the CDR3 is TGTGCCAGCACCCTGACAGTTATACGGTCACCCCTCCACTTT.

The chain employs TRBV5-6 and TRBJ2-7, with 7 positions matching TRBD2. After removal of 0 bases from V and 1 base from J, the junction contained 7 bases not matched to a gene. The V gene's germline CDR1 is SGHDT and CDR2 YYEEEE. The CDR3 totals 16 residues. This chain's CDR3 is CASSLGVAGESYEQYF. The CDR3 DNA reads as TGTGCCAGCAGCTTGGGGGTGGCGGGAGAATCCTACGAGCAGTACTTC.

The chain uses TRBV19 and TRBJ2-5; 15 bases are shared with TRBD2. The V and J ends lost 5 bases and 5 bases, in that order; junction bases with no gene match: 12. This CDR3 region has 18 residues. In germline, CDR1 is LNHDA, CDR2 SQIVND (reference sequence). The CDR3 bases are TGTGCCAGTAGTTCCTGGACTAGCGGGAGGGGTTTGAAGGAGACCCAGTACTTC. The encoded protein is CASSSWTSGRGLKETQYF.

This chain links TRBV5-6 with TRBJ2-7, with a tentative D call TRBD1 (5 bases). V was shortened by 2 bases and J by 1 base, with 13 bases between the two germline ends. Germline V gives CDR1 SGHDT, CDR2 YYEEEE. The CDR3 has 15 amino acids. The CDR3 DNA follows: TGTGCCAGCAGCTTCGGGCAGGGCACATCCTACGAGCAGTACTTC. Amino acids: CASSFGQGTSYEQYF.

This chain uses TRBV3-1 (or the pseudogene TRBV3-2) with TRBJ2-3; 8 bases are a match to TRBD2. Looked up from germline, CDR1 is LGHDT and CDR2 is YNNKEL (reference sequence). Unmatched junction bases numbered 9, after V lost 4 bases and J lost 9 bases. CDR3 length: 14 amino acids. The CDR3 region is CASSRGLVGETQYF. In nucleotides, the CDR3 is TGTGCCAGCAGCCGGGGACTAGTCGGGGAAACGCAGTATTTT.

The rearrangement links TRBV10-1 to TRBJ1-1, with D uncertain. This CDR3 is 13 amino acids long. The ends were cut back, 3 bases at V and 2 bases at J, with 7 bases in the middle. Germline loops: CDR1 WNHNN, CDR2 SYGVQD (reference sequence). The CDR3 is CASSEEINTEAFF. The CDR3 DNA sequence: TGCGCCAGCAGTGAAGAGATTAACACTGAAGCTTTCTTT.

This chain connects TRBV28 to TRBJ1-1; the D is unclear. Germline CDR1 reads MDHEN; CDR2 reads SYDVKM. The CDR3 runs 16 residues. V lost 3 bases and J 0 bases, leaving 14 bases between the germline ends. DNA for the CDR3: TGTGCCAGCAGTTTGCCCCCGGGTTCAGTGAACACTGAAGCTTTCTTT. This sequence encodes CASSLPPGSVNTEAFF.

CDR3 amino acids: CASSFRLAANTGELFF. Here the CDR3 DNA reads TGTGCCAGCAGCTTCCGACTAGCGGCGAACACCGGGGAGCTGTTTTTT. The chain recombines TRBV7-6 with TRBJ2-2, with TRBD2 identical over 9 bases. Germline V gene lookup returns CDR1 SGHVS and CDR2 FNYEAQ. Trimming removed 3 bases from V and 0 bases from J; junction bases left unmatched: 2. The CDR3 spans 16 residues.

The J gene is TRBJ1-5, the V gene TRBV9, with D perhaps matching TRBD1 (6 bases). This CDR3 comprises 14 residues. V was pared by 4 bases and J by 0 bases, with 8 bases between. Germline values: CDR1 SGDLS, CDR2 YYNGEE. CDR3 in DNA: TGTGCCAGCAGCCAGACAGGTAGCAATCAGCCCCAGCATTTT. Its translation is CASSQTGSNQPQHF. The full variable domain, its missing parts supplied by reference TRBV9 and TRBJ1-5, is DSGVTQTPKHLITATGQRVTLRCSPRSGDLSVYWYQQSLDQGLQFLIQYYNGEERAKGNILERFSAQQFPDLHSELNLSSLELGDSALYFCASSQTGSNQPQHFGDGTRLSIL.

The chain uses TRBV11-2 and TRBJ1-4; possible D gene TRBD1, 5 bases. This CDR3 comprises 15 residues. Trimming took 5 bases from V and 0 from J, leaving 10 bases between them. Germline V gives CDR1 SGHAT, CDR2 FQNNGV. DNA of the CDR3: TGTGCCAGCAGCCCCCTGACAGCAACTAATGAAAAACTGTTTTTT. Protein sequence: CASSPLTATNEKLFF.

J is TRBJ2-3 and V is TRBV29-1, with D possibly being TRBD1 or TRBD2 (5 bases each). The CDR3 loop spans 11 amino acids. From germline, CDR1 is SQVTM and CDR2 ANQGSEA. V was pared by 6 bases and J by 4 bases, with 8 bases between. The CDR3 region has the DNA TGCAGCGTGGTGGGGGCAGATACGCAGTATTTT. Translating it yields CSVVGADTQYF.

V and J are TRBV2 and TRBJ2-7; maybe TRBD2 (5 bases). The V end lost 3 bases, the J end lost 2 bases, and 11 bases lay between the germline ends. CDR1 and CDR2 (germline): SNHLY, FYNNEI. The CDR3 consists of 14 residues. CDR3 loop: CASSDTGGPYEQYF. CDR3 DNA: TGTGCCAGCAGTGACACCGGCGGGCCCTACGAGCAGTACTTC.

The chain combines TRBV5-4 with TRBJ2-2, with 14 bases aligning to TRBD2. V lost 0 bases to trimming and J lost 6 bases; unmatched junction nucleotides: 7. Per germline, CDR1 SGHNT and CDR2 YYREEE (reference sequence). The CDR3 has 18 residues. The CDR3 spells CASSLGLAGGQGAGELFF. The CDR3, as DNA: TGTGCCAGCAGCTTGGGACTAGCGGGAGGGCAGGGCGCCGGGGAGCTGTTTTTT.

V and J are TRBV9 and TRBJ1-1; D not resolved. The germline gives CDR1 SGDLS, CDR2 YYNGEE. V was pared by 2 bases and J by 4 bases, with 15 bases between. CDR3 length: 15 amino acids. CDR3 bases: TGTGCCAGCAGCGTTATTAAAGGGCAGGCCACTGAAGCTTTCTTT. Its protein product is CASSVIKGQATEAFF.

V gene TRBV5-6 combines with J gene TRBJ2-5; no clear D. The CDR3 runs 18 residues. V was trimmed by 0 bases and J by 5 bases, leaving 23 bases between them. Germline CDR1 reads SGHDT; CDR2 reads YYEEEE. The CDR3 bases are TGTGCCAGCAGCTTGGATGTCAGATTTACAATCTCGAAGGAGACCCAGTACTTC. Its translation is CASSLDVRFTISKETQYF.

As regards this clone: The junction departs from the called germline gene at one end, perhaps through a read error. CDR3 sequence: CASNVAGVYEQYF. CDR3 nucleotides: TGTGCCAGCAACGTAGCGGGTGTCTACGAGCAGTACTTC. This chain uses TRBV9 with TRBJ2-7; 7 nucleotides agree with TRBD2. The germline CDR1 and CDR2 sequences are SGDLS and YYNGEE. The CDR3 has 13 residues.

This clone appeared a few times. The rearrangement links TRBV6-5 to TRBJ1-2, with 7 bases that match TRBD1. The germline V gene encodes CDR1 MNHEY and CDR2 SVGAGI. With V trimmed by 5 bases and J by 12 bases, 12 bases remained unmatched. The CDR3 consists of 13 residues. The CDR3 bases are TGTGCCAGCAGTCCGGGACAGTCTTTGGAAAACACCTTC. Translation: CASSPGQSLENTF.

The V gene is TRBV6-5, the J gene TRBJ1-4, with D possibly TRBD1 on 6 matching bases. Trimming removed 0 bases at V and 8 bases at J, with 13 bases between. CDR3 length: 15 residues. The V gene's germline CDR1 is MNHEY and CDR2 SVGAGI. DNA of the CDR3: TGTGCCAGCAGTTACTCGGGGGCTTTGGTCGAAAAACTGTTTTTT. Its protein product is CASSYSGALVEKLFF.